This TCR beta chain was sequenced for a study of naive and memory T cell subsets (dated by TCRdb to about 2017). At the level of the whole study: The study applied an open-source, UMI-based TCR alpha and beta sequencing pipeline to sorted naive and memory peripheral blood T cell subsets. RNA was DNase-treated and reverse transcribed with TCR constant-region primers, mostly using SuperScript III. The results of the functional CMV T cell responses matched the IgG serology results in every case.

Overall results and qualifications from the work: RNA-based TCR counts may be influenced by expression changes linked to T cell activation and differentiation. After error correction, only a single occurrence was seen for over 95% of naive TCR sequences, so much steeper abundance distributions were produced than in memory subsets. The repertoire findings for the naive and memory subsets could not be validated against a ground truth because none was available. In both CD4 and CD8 cells, going from naive through CM, EM and EMRA, the Gini index went up while Shannon and inverse Simpson diversity went down. A power law was followed by TCR abundance, with an exponent that differed between naive and memory subsets but was consistent across the three individuals. A clonotype was defined as a single alpha or beta chain sequence rather than as a paired alpha/beta receptor.

Library preparation used UMI-ligation and nested PCR. To cover both TRBC1 and TRBC2, the beta constant-region primer consisted of an equimolar mix of two oligonucleotides. A single-stranded oligonucleotide bearing the SP2 primer plus a 12-nucleotide UMI was ligated onto the 3' end of the cDNA by T4 RNA ligase 1. The ligated cDNA went through four rounds of PCR with nested alpha and beta constant-region primers together with the SP2 primer. The ligation reaction was incubated at 16°C for roughly 18-24 hours. PCR2 was usually performed as a SYBR Green qPCR and halted at a preset threshold so that over-amplification would not occur. All purifications after the first were performed with Agencourt AMPure XP magnetic beads. Library amounts were measured by Qubit and library quality was assessed on a TapeStation, where the main peak was expected at around 650 bp. Pooled libraries were sequenced on an Illumina MiSeq using v2 2x251 paired-end kits, and typically roughly 1-2.1 million reads were obtained per sample. Each sample's library went into the pool at approximately 4.3 nM, and about 5-7% PhiX was added to help with cluster recognition. Under the source paper's analysis protocol: Using tag matching that tolerated one base-pair mismatch, Decombinator assigned V and J genes to FASTQ reads that had been processed by Demultiplexor. By using UMIs, Collapsinator corrected both sequencing errors and the frequency errors caused by PCR heterogeneity. CDR3Translator translated TCRs and extracted CDR3s from the conserved cysteine to the FGXG phenylalanine, flagging non-productive sequences. Gini, Shannon entropy and inverse Simpson indices were calculated on repertoires that had been subsampled to equal numbers of UMI-defined TCRs. Within the linear range, a power law was fitted by maximum likelihood to the distributions of clonotype abundance. For one naive CD8 sample, the pipeline and MIGEC produced similar UMI counts, unique TCR numbers and clonal distributions. Repertoires were searched for about 7,000 CMV-associated CDR3 sequences compiled from VDJdb and a published dataset. TCRdb reworked the public reads: Q25 trimming with fastp, MiXCR clone assembly, productive beta chains retained. Each entry merges the rows of one CDR3 protein and shows their most common DNA and genes. The V and J calls reflect TCRdb's pipeline rather than the authors' work. The sample table shows approximately 89,000 distinct CDR3 sequences, and around 7% are seen once. The top ten hold 1.6% of the sample.

From the second PCR step onward, the TCR alpha chain libraries and the TCR beta chain libraries were amplified separately. To determine each donor's CMV status, fresh PBMCs were stimulated overnight with CMV viral lysate, and IFNgamma production from CD4+ T cells was then assessed. Using Miltenyi beads, CD4 T cells were first positively selected, and CD8 T cells were then positively selected from the CD4-negative fraction. Cells stained for CD3, CD4, CD8, CD45RA, CD27 and a live/dead dye were sorted on a BD Aria II into four subsets by CD45RA and CD27. Three healthy volunteers provided blood, and each donor's sample was split into CD4 and CD8 T cells and then further divided into four differentiation subsets. Around 130 ml of peripheral blood was taken from each donor, and PBMC were separated by density-gradient centrifugation on Ficoll-Paque PLUS. Sorted cells were lysed in RLT buffer, and RNA was extracted with a Qiagen RNeasy kit and stored at -80°C.

V is shortened by 6 bases, J by 2 bases, and the region joining them spans 11 bases. According to the germline V gene (reference sequence), CDR1 reads LNHDA and CDR2 reads SQIVND. From the cysteine up to the phenylalanine, the CDR3 has a length of 14 residues. Of all the DNA, just the CDR3 is kept, 42 bases in frame from base 1. This clonotype has just a few counts. It has no known antigen specificity. No base qualities exist here, and no much larger clone lies one base off it. This TCR was sampled from a human donor in good health. Recombination linked TRBV19 to TRBJ1-5; TRBD1 could be the D gene, as 5 bases match. The sequenced sample consisted of central memory CD4+ T cells from blood. According to the study, the label for this sample's cell subset or site signals: central memory, CD45RA- CD27+. The DNA sequence follows: TGTGCCAGTAGCCAGGGCCTTGGCAATCAGCCCCAGCATTTT. This is translated as CASSQGLGNQPQHF.